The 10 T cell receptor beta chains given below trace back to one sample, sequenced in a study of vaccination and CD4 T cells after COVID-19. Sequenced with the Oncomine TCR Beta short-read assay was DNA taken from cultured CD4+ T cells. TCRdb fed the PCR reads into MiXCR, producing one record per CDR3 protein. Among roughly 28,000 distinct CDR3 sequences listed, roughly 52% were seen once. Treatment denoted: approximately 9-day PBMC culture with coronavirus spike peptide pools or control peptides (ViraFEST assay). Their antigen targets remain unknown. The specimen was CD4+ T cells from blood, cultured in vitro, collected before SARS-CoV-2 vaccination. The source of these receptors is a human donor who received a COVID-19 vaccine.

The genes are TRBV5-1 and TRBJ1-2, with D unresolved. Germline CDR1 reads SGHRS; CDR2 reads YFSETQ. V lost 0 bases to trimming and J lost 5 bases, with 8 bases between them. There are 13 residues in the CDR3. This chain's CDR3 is CASSLEGSYGYTF. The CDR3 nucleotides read TGCGCCAGCAGCTTGGAAGGGAGTTATGGCTACACCTTC.

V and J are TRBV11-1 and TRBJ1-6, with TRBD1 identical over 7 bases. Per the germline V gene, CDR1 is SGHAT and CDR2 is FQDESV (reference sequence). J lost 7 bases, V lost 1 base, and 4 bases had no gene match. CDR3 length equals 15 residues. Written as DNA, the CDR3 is TGTGCCAGCAGCTTAGTGAGGGGGCAGAATTCACCCCTCCACTTT. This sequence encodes CASSLVRGQNSPLHF.

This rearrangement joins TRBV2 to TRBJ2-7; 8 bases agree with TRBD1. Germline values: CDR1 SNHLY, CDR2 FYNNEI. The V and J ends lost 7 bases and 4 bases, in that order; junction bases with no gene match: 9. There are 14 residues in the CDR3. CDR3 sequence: CASTHRQGIYEQYF. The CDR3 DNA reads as TGTGCCAGCACCCATAGACAGGGGATATACGAGCAGTACTTC.

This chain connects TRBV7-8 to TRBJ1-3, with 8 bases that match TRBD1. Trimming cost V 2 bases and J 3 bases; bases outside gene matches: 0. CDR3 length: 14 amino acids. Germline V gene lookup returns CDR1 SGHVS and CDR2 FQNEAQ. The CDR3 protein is CASSLTGGGNTIYF. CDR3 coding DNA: TGTGCCAGCAGCTTAACAGGGGGTGGAAACACCATATATTTT. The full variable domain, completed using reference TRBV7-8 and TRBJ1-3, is GAGVSQSPRYKVAKRGQDVALRCDPISGHVSLFWYQQALGQGPEFLTYFQNEAQLDKSGLPSDRFFAERPEGSVSTLKIQRTQQEDSAVYLCASSLTGGGNTIYFGEGSWLTVV.

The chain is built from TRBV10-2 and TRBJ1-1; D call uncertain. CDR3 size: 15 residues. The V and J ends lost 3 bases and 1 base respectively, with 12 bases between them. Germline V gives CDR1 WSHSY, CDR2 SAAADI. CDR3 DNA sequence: TGCGCCAGCAGTGAAGTTACGGCGGGGAACACTGAAGCTTTCTTT. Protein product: CASSEVTAGNTEAFF.

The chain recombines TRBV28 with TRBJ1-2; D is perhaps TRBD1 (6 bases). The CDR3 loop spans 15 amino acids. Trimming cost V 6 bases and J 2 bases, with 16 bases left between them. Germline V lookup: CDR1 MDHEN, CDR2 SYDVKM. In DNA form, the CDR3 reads TGTGCCAGCAGACACAGGGTGGCGGGGAACTATGGCTACACCTTC. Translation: CASRHRVAGNYGYTF.

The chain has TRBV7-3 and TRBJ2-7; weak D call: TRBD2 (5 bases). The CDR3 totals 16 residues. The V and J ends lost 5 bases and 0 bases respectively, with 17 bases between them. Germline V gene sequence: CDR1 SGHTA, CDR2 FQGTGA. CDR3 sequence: CASSPYGLESSYEQYF. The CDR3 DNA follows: TGTGCCAGCAGCCCTTACGGACTGGAGAGCTCCTACGAGCAGTACTTC.

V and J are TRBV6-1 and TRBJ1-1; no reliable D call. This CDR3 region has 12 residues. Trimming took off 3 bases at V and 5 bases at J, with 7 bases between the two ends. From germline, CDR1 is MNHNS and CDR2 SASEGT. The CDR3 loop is CASSDWPTEAFF. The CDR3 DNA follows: TGTGCCAGCAGTGATTGGCCAACTGAAGCTTTCTTT.

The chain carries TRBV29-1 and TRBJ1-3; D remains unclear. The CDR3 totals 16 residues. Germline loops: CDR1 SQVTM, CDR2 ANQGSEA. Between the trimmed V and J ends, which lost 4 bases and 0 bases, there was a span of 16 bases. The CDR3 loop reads CSVGTTYGDSGNTIYF. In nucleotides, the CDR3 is TGCAGCGTTGGTACAACTTACGGAGACTCTGGAAACACCATATATTTT.

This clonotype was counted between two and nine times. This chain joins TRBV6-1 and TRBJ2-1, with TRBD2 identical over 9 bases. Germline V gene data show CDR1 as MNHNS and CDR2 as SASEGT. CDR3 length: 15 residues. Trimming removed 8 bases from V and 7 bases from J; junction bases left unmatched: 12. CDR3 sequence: CASGAPGLAKNEQFF. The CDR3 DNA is TGTGCCAGCGGGGCTCCGGGACTAGCTAAGAATGAGCAGTTCTTC.